The clone carrying this T cell receptor beta chain was observed at least ten times. The target antigen is unknown. This sample was taken from a study of naive and memory T cell subsets. TCR cDNA received a 3' ligated oligonucleotide that carried a UMI. Whole-blood samples were roughly 2.3 ml of peripheral blood from healthy adult volunteers. Amplification of ligated cDNA took four PCR rounds with SP2 and nested alpha and beta constant primers. TCRdb re-called the 5' RACE reads with MiXCR, one entry per CDR3 protein. In the table there are over 45,000 distinct CDR3 sequences, under 10% of which are singletons. The study, taken as a whole, reports: TCR transcript changes with activation or differentiation may affect this RNA method.

V was clipped by 6 bases and J by 0 bases; unmatched bases: 6. CDR1 and CDR2 (germline): MNHEY, SVGEGT. CDR3 length: 16 amino acids. The rearrangement uses TRBV6-2 or TRBV6-3 and TRBJ1-1; 11 positions match TRBD1. The sequence derives from a female donor in good health. In DNA form, the CDR3 reads TGTGCCAGCAGCCCCGGGACAGGGGGGGTGAACACTGAAGCTTTCTTT. It yields the protein CASSPGTGGVNTEAFF.